The clone carrying this TCR beta chain was seen more than once but under ten times. This sample stems from a study of T-cell memory formation after mild COVID-19. Across the study: Largely donor-specific TCR clusters were found.

TCRdb re-analysed the 5' RACE reads in MiXCR, keeping a single row per CDR3 protein. The table records a few hundred thousand distinct CDR3 sequences, about 15% of them present only once. The J segment lost 3 bases and the V segment lost 6 bases, leaving 10 bases of the junction unmatched. The CDR3 is made up of 19 amino acids. The receptor was isolated from a man between 18 and 29 years old who had mild COVID-19 (a few samples of this study predate the infection). Cell type and time point are not known. J is TRBJ2-2 and V is TRBV12-3 or TRBV12-4, with 16 bases identical to TRBD2. The sequenced material came from PBMCs or a T cell subset sorted from them (not recorded which). The CDR3, as DNA: TGTGCCAGCAGGCGACCGGGACTAGCGGGGGGGCAGGACACCGGGGAGCTGTTTTTT. It codes for CASRRPGLAGGQDTGELFF.